Listed below are T cell receptor beta chains from one sample, sequenced in a study of cytomegalovirus exposure and HLA in healthy donors. TCRdb keeps only in-frame clones here, not all; method: immunoSEQ multiplex PCR. This table holds 160,000 or so clones, 88% found once. Sequences were obtained from PBMCs. These receptors originate from a man aged 18 to 29 in good health and CMV-seronegative. Both conserved end residues are part of each CDR3. D genes are given only for firm matches. Clone sizes are given selectively: once, few, many, or a class where the clone is expanded.

v_call,j_call,clone_size,d_call,cdr3_aa,cdr3_nt
TRBV11-1,TRBJ1-1,NA,TRBD1,CASSPGQTRVNTEAFF,TGTGCCAGCAGCCCGGGACAGACTCGGGTGAACACTGAAGCTTTCTTT
TRBV19,TRBJ1-2,NA,NA,CASNPDRPSYGYTF,TGTGCCAGTAATCCCGACAGGCCTTCTTATGGCTACACCTTC
TRBV29-1,TRBJ1-1,NA,NA,CSVVTGGNTEAFF,TGCAGCGTTGTGACCGGAGGGAACACTGAAGCTTTCTTT
TRBV5-8,TRBJ1-2,NA,NA,CASSFSHRVAHGYTF,TGTGCCAGCAGCTTCAGTCACAGGGTTGCCCATGGCTACACCTTC
TRBV4-1,TRBJ1-1,NA,NA,CASRGGGREAFF,TGCGCCAGCAGAGGTGGGGGCCGAGAAGCTTTCTTT
TRBV5-8,TRBJ1-1,NA,NA,CASPQTNTEAFF,TGTGCCAGCCCACAGACGAACACTGAAGCTTTCTTT
TRBV27,TRBJ1-2,NA,NA,CASSFSFRGSPLVGYTF,TGTGCCAGCAGTTTCAGTTTCCGAGGCAGCCCTCTGGTTGGCTACACCTTC
TRBV5-1,TRBJ2-7,NA,NA,CASMQGTYSDEQYF,TGCGCCAGCATGCAGGGGACCTACTCGGACGAGCAGTACTTC
TRBV11-2,TRBJ1-1,NA,NA,CASSLVGLNTEAFF,TGTGCCAGCAGCTTAGTCGGGTTGAACACTGAAGCTTTCTTT
TRBV6-1,TRBJ1-1,NA,TRBD1,CASSESGGHTEAFF,TGTGCCAGCAGTGAATCAGGGGGCCACACTGAAGCTTTCTTT
TRBV5-1,TRBJ2-3,NA,NA,CASSSTLIDTQYF,TGCGCCAGCAGCTCCACTCTCATAGATACGCAGTATTTT
TRBV7-8,TRBJ1-5,NA,NA,CASSYDRRNQPQHF,TGTGCCAGCAGCTATGACAGGAGGAATCAGCCCCAGCATTTT
TRBV29-1,TRBJ2-3,NA,NA,CSVDTATDTQYF,TGCAGCGTTGATACAGCCACAGATACGCAGTATTTT
TRBV4-1,TRBJ1-3,NA,NA,CASSQDWPGLVSGNTIYF,TGCGCCAGCAGCCAAGATTGGCCAGGGCTTGTCTCTGGAAACACCATATATTTT
TRBV6-5,TRBJ2-4,NA,NA,CASRGAGGSKNIQYF,TGTGCCAGCAGAGGGGCCGGAGGGTCCAAAAACATTCAGTACTTC
TRBV11-2,TRBJ1-4,NA,NA,CASSWRGRSNEKLFF,TGTGCCAGCAGCTGGAGGGGTCGGAGTAATGAAAAACTGTTTTTT
TRBV6-5,TRBJ1-1,NA,NA,CASSYSRAEAFF,TGTGCCAGCAGTTACTCGAGGGCAGAAGCTTTCTTT
TRBV7-9,TRBJ1-1,NA,NA,CASTGKEYTEAFF,TGTGCCAGCACCGGCAAGGAGTACACTGAAGCTTTCTTT
TRBV11-3,TRBJ2-3,once,NA,CASSSDYFTDTQYF,TGTGCCAGCAGCTCGGACTACTTCACAGATACGCAGTATTTT
TRBV6-1,TRBJ2-7,NA,NA,CASSEAGGLAYEQYF,TGTGCCAGCAGTGAAGCCGGCGGATTAGCCTACGAGCAGTACTTC
TRBV11-2,TRBJ2-1,NA,TRBD1,CASSLRPGQYYNEQFF,TGTGCCAGCAGCTTGAGACCGGGACAGTACTACAATGAGCAGTTCTTC
TRBV27,TRBJ2-7,NA,TRBD2,CASSFLLAGGPHEQYF,TGTGCCAGCAGTTTTCTACTAGCGGGAGGGCCCCACGAGCAGTACTTC
TRBV7-8,TRBJ2-7,NA,TRBD2,CASSLPGGDEQYF,TGTGCCAGCAGCTTACCTGGGGGGGACGAGCAGTACTTC
TRBV18,TRBJ2-3,NA,NA,CASSPVVTDTQYF,TGTGCCAGCTCACCCGTAGTTACAGATACGCAGTATTTT
TRBV7-2,TRBJ1-2,few,NA,CASSLSVGLGYGYTF,TGTGCCAGCAGCTTATCGGTGGGACTCGGCTATGGCTACACCTTC
TRBV6-6,TRBJ2-3,NA,TRBD2,CASRASGRVFTDTQYF,TGTGCCAGCCGGGCTAGCGGGAGAGTTTTCACAGATACGCAGTATTTT
TRBV10-1,TRBJ1-5,NA,NA,CASSAGDSNQPQHF,TGCGCCAGCAGTGCAGGGGACAGCAATCAGCCCCAGCATTTT
TRBV4-1,TRBJ1-1,NA,NA,CASSHFDRVNTEAFF,TGCGCCAGCAGCCACTTTGACAGAGTGAACACTGAAGCTTTCTTT
TRBV7-9,TRBJ1-2,NA,TRBD1,CASSLPGQGIDGYTF,TGTGCCAGCAGCTTACCCGGACAGGGTATAGATGGCTACACCTTC
TRBV4-2,TRBJ2-7,NA,NA,CASSQDGQSSYEQYF,TGTGCCAGCAGCCAAGACGGACAGAGCTCCTACGAGCAGTACTTC
TRBV18,TRBJ2-6,NA,TRBD2,CASSPPGGNLFWDSGANVLTF,TGTGCCAGCTCACCACCGGGAGGGAATCTTTTTTGGGACTCTGGGGCCAACGTCCTGACTTTC
TRBV27,TRBJ2-5,NA,NA,CASRGAEETQYF,TGTGCCAGCCGCGGGGCGGAAGAGACCCAGTACTTC
TRBV7-2,TRBJ2-7,NA,TRBD1,CASSLQIKPGQGYHEQYF,TGTGCCAGCAGCCTCCAGATAAAACCGGGACAGGGGTATCACGAGCAGTACTTC
TRBV11-2,TRBJ1-2,NA,TRBD1,CASSSSGTGLGYGYTF,TGTGCCAGCAGCTCGTCCGGGACAGGGTTAGGCTATGGCTACACCTTC
TRBV28,TRBJ2-5,once,NA,CASSLVEVKETQYF,TGTGCCAGCAGTTTGGTAGAAGTTAAAGAGACCCAGTACTTC
TRBV2,TRBJ2-3,once,NA,CASTGEASTDTQYF,TGTGCCAGCACCGGTGAGGCTAGCACAGATACGCAGTATTTT
TRBV4-1,TRBJ1-6,NA,TRBD1,CASSQMQGAYSPLHF,TGCGCCAGCAGCCAAATGCAGGGGGCTTATTCACCCCTCCACTTT
TRBV5-6,TRBJ1-2,NA,NA,CASSLVSYGYTF,TGTGCCAGCAGCTTGGTTTCATATGGCTACACCTTC
TRBV5-4,TRBJ2-5,NA,TRBD2,CASHGAGVKETQYF,TGTGCCAGCCACGGGGCGGGAGTAAAAGAGACCCAGTACTTC
TRBV5-1,TRBJ1-3,NA,NA,CASSLGTGGNTIYF,TGCGCCAGCAGCTTGGGCACGGGTGGAAACACCATATATTTT
TRBV6-4,TRBJ1-2,NA,NA,CASSDSPGGAGYTF,TGTGCCAGCAGTGACTCGCCCGGGGGAGCTGGCTACACCTTC
TRBV7-2,TRBJ2-7,NA,TRBD2,CASSYGLAGTYEQYF,TGTGCCAGCAGCTACGGACTAGCGGGAACGTACGAGCAGTACTTC
TRBV28,TRBJ1-2,NA,NA,CASSWAGSGGYTF,TGTGCCAGCAGTTGGGCAGGGTCAGGAGGCTACACCTTC
TRBV7-9,TRBJ2-7,NA,NA,CASSPGSTQSYEQYF,TGTGCCAGCAGCCCAGGAAGTACACAGTCCTACGAGCAGTACTTC
TRBV6-1,TRBJ2-7,NA,TRBD1,CASRGQGMVYEQYF,TGTGCCAGCAGGGGACAGGGAATGGTCTACGAGCAGTACTTC